The source of this T cell receptor beta chain is a study of blood T cell repertoires in COVID-19. The wider study: The samples span acute and convalescent COVID-19 from the United States, Italy and Spain. PBMCs, B-cell-depleted T cells, or T cells provided the cDNA or gDNA that made up the material.

CDR3 length equals 16 residues. Germline loops: CDR1 LNHDA, CDR2 SQIVND (reference sequence). J was trimmed by 4 bases and V by 4 bases; bases with no gene match: 7. Under the authors' procedure: Counts of nucleated cells, estimated from reference gene primer amplification, were obtained. Measured with immunoSEQ multiplex PCR; TCRdb has only the in-frame clones, and not every one. From that table come the V and J calls and clone size; the DNA was used to work out D and trimming. The sample consists of over 100,000 clones, around nine tenths of them appearing once. Seattle's cohort entered during active infection and was followed longitudinally.

The chain links TRBV19 to TRBJ2-3, with TRBD2 matching 11 bases. This clonotype was obtained from a woman in her sixties or seventies with COVID-19, enrolled during active disease. The sequenced sample consisted of peripheral blood. CDR3 bases: TGTGCCAGTAGTACGCCAACTAGCGGGGGCGCAGATACGCAGTATTTT. This translates into CASSTPTSGGADTQYF.